This T cell receptor beta chain was profiled in a study of shared clonotypes between healthy human individuals. Method: immunoSEQ multiplex PCR; TCRdb's copy keeps in-frame clones and lacks some. The sample holds millions of clones, about 94% seen once. Looked up from germline, CDR1 is MNHEY and CDR2 is SVGAGI. Between the trimmed V and J ends, which lost 5 bases and 0 bases, there was a span of 11 bases. The CDR3 spans 14 residues. Cells designated naive CD8 were CD45RO-negative and were positively selected for CCR7, with terminally differentiated effector memory CD45RA+ cells excluded. The clonotype comes from a man between 18 and 35 years old in good health. The chain uses TRBV6-5 and TRBJ2-7; D gene uncertain. The sample consisted of naive CD8+ T cells sorted from blood. DNA for the CDR3: TGTGCCAGCAGTAGGACGTCTACCTCCTACGAGCAGTACTTC. Encoded protein: CASSRTSTSYEQYF.